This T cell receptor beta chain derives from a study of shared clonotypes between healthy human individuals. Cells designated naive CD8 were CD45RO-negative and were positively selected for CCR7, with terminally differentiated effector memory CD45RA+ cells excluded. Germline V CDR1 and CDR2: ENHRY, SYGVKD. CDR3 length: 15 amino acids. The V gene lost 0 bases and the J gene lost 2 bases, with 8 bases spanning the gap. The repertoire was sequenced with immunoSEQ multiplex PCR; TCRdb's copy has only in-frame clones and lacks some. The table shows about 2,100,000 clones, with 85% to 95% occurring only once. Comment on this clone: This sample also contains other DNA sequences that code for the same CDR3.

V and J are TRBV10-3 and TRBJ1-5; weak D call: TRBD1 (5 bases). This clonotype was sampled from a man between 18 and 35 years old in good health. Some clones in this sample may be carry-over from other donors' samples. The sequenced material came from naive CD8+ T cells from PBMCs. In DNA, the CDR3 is TGTGCCATCAGTGAGTCCGGGGGGGGCAATCAGCCCCAGCATTTT. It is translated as CAISESGGGNQPQHF.